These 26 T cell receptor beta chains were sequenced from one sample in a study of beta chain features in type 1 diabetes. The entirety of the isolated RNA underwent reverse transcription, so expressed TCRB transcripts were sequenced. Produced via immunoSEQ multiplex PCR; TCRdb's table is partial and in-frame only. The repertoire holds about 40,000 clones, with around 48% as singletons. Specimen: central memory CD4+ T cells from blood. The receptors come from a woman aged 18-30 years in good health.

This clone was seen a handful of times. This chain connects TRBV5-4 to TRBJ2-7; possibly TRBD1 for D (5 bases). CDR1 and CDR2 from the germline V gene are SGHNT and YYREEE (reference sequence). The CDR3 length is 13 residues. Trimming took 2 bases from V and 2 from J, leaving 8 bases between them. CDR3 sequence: CASSLGRAYEQYF. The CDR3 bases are TGTGCCAGCAGCTTAGGCAGGGCCTACGAGCAGTACTTC.

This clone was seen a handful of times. CDR3 loop: CASSPLGQAFSYEQYF. The CDR3 DNA reads TGTGCCAGCAGCCCTCTAGGACAGGCGTTCTCCTACGAGCAGTACTTC. The rearrangement links TRBV5-6 to TRBJ2-7, with 7 bases identical to TRBD1. Per germline, CDR1 SGHDT and CDR2 YYEEEE. The CDR3 has 16 residues. V lost 4 bases and J lost 0; bases outside the gene matches: 10.

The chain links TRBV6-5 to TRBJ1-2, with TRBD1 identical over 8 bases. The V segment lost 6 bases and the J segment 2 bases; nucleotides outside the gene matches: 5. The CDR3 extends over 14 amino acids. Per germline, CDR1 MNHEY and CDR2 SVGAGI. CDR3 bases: TGTGCCAGCAGCGTTGGGACAGGCAACTATGGCTACACCTTC. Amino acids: CASSVGTGNYGYTF.

CDR3 nucleotide sequence: TGCGCCAGCAGCTTAGCTGGGACAGGGAGTCAGTACGAGCAGTACTTC. Amino acids: CASSLAGTGSQYEQYF. J is TRBJ2-7 and V is TRBV5-1; TRBD1 agrees at 9 bases. This CDR3 region has 16 residues. Germline CDR1 SGHRS, CDR2 YFSETQ. Trimming at V came to 2 bases and at J to 4 bases, leaving 10 bases not matched to a gene.

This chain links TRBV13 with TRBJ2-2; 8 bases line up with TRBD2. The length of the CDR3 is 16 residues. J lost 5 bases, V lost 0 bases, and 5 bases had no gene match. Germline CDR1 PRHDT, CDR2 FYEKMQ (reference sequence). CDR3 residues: CASSLGAGVSTGELFF. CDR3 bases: TGTGCCAGCAGCTTAGGAGCGGGAGTGTCAACCGGGGAGCTGTTTTTT.

This chain's CDR3 is CASSEQVSYGYTF. The CDR3 DNA reads as TGTGCCAGCAGTGAACAGGTTTCTTATGGCTACACCTTC. The chain employs TRBV6-1 and TRBJ1-2; D gene unclear. V lost 2 bases and J lost 5, with 9 bases in between. From germline, CDR1 is MNHNS and CDR2 SASEGT. This CDR3 spans 13 amino acids.

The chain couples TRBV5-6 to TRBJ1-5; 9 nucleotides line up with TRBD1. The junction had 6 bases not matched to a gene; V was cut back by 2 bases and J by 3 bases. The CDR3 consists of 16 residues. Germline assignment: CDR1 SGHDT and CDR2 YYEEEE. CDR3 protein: CASSFQQGASNQPQHF. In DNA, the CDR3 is TGTGCCAGCAGCTTTCAACAGGGGGCCTCCAATCAGCCCCAGCATTTT.

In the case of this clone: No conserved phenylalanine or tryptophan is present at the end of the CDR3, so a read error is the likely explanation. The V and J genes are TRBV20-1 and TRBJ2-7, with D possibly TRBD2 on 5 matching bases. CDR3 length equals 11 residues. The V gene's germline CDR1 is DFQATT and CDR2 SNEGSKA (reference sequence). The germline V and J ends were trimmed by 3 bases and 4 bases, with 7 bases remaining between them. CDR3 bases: TGCAGTGCTAGCGGGGAGTACGAGCAGTACTCC. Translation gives CSASGEYEQYS.

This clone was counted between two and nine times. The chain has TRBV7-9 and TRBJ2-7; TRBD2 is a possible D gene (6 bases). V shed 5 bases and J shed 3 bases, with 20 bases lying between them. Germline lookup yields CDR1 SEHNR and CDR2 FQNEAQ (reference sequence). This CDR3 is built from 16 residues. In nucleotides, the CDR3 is TGTGCCAGCAGCCGTGACCGGTCTAGCGCTTACTACGAGCAGTACTTC. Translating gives CASSRDRSSAYYEQYF.

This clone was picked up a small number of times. CDR3 loop: CASSPRTGLNYGYTF. In DNA, the CDR3 is TGTGCCAGCAGCCCTAGGACAGGTTTGAACTATGGCTACACCTTC. The chain couples TRBV7-2 to TRBJ1-2; 7 nucleotides agree with TRBD1. From germline, CDR1 is SGHTA and CDR2 FQGNSA. The CDR3 length is 15 residues. V lost 5 bases to trimming and J lost 2 bases; unmatched junction nucleotides: 8.

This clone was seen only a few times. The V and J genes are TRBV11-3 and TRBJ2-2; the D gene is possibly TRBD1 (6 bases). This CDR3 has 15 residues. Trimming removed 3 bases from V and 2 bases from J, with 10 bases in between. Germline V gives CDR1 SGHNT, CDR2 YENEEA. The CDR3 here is CASSFGRGNTGELFF. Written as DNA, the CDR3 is TGTGCCAGCAGCTTTGGCAGGGGAAACACCGGGGAGCTGTTTTTT.

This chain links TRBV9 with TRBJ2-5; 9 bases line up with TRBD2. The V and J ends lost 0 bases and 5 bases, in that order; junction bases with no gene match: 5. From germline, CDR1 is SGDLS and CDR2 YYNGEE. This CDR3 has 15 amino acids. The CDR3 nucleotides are TGTGCCAGCAGCGTAGCAGCGGGGGGTAGGGAGACCCAGTACTTC. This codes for CASSVAAGGRETQYF.

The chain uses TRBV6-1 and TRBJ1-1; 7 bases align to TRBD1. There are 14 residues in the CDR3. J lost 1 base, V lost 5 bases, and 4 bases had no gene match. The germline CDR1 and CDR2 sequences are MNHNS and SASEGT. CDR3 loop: CASSLQGKNTEAFF. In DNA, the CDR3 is TGTGCCAGCAGTCTACAGGGGAAGAACACTGAAGCTTTCTTT.

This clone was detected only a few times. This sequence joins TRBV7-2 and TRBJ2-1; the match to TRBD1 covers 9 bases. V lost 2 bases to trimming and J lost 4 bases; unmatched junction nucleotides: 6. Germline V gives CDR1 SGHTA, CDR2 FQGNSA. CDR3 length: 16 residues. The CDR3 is CASSLWVGQGYNEQFF. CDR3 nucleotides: TGTGCCAGCAGCTTATGGGTGGGACAGGGATACAATGAGCAGTTCTTC.

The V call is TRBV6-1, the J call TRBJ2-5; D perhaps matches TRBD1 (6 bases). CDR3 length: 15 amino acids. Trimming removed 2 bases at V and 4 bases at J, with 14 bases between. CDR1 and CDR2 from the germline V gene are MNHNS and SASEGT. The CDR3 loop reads CASSEIWGHVETQYF. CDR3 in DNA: TGTGCCAGCAGTGAAATCTGGGGACACGTAGAGACCCAGTACTTC.

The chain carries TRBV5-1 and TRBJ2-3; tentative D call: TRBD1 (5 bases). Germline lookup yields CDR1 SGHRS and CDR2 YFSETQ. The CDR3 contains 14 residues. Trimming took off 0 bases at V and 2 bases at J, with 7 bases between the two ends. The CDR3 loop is CASSLVGVTDTQYF. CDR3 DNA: TGCGCCAGCAGCTTGGTAGGGGTCACAGATACGCAGTATTTT.

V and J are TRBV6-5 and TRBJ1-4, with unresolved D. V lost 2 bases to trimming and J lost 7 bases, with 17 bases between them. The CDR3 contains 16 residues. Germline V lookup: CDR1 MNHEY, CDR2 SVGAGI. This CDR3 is CASSYTSFGGSEKLFF. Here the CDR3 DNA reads TGTGCCAGCAGTTACACCTCGTTCGGCGGGTCTGAAAAACTGTTTTTT.

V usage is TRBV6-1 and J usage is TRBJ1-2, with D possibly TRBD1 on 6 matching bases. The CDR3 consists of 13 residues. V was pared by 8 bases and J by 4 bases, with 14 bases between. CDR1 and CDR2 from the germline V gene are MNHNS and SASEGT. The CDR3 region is CASLQGALYGYTF. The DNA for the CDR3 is TGTGCCAGCTTACAGGGAGCTCTCTATGGCTACACCTTC.

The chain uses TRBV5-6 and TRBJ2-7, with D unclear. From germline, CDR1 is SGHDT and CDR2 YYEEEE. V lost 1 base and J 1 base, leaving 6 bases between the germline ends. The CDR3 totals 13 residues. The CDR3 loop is CASSLWHSYEQYF. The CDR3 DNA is TGTGCCAGCAGCTTGTGGCATTCCTACGAGCAGTACTTC.

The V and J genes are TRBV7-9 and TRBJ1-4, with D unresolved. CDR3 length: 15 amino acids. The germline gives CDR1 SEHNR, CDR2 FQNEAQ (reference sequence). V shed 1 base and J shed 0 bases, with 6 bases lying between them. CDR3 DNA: TGTGCCAGCAGCTTAGGGGCTGCAACTAATGAAAAACTGTTTTTT. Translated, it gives CASSLGAATNEKLFF.

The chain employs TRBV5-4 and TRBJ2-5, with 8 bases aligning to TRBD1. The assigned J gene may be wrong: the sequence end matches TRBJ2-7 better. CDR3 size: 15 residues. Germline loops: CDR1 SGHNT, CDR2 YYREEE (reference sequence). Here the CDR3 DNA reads TGTGCCAGCAGCCACGACAGGGGACTCTCCTACGAGCAGTACTTC. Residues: CASSHDRGLSYEQYF.

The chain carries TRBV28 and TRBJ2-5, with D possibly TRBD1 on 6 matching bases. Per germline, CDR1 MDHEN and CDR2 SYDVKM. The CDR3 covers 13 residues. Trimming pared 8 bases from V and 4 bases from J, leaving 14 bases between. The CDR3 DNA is TGTGCCAGCGGTTACAGGGTGAGAGAGACCCAGTACTTC. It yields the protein CASGYRVRETQYF. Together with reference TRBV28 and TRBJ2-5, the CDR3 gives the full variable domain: DVKVTQSSRYLVKRTGEKVFLECVQDMDHENMFWYRQDPGLGLRLIYFSYDVKMKEKGDIPEGYSVSREKKERFSLILESASTNQTSMYLCASGYRVRETQYFGPGTRLLVL.

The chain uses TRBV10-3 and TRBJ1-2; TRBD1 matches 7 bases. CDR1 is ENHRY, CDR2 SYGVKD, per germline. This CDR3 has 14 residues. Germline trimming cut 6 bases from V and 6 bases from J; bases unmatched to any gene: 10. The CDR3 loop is CAIRLRGSLDGYTF. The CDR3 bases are TGTGCCATCAGACTCAGGGGGTCCCTCGATGGCTACACCTTC.

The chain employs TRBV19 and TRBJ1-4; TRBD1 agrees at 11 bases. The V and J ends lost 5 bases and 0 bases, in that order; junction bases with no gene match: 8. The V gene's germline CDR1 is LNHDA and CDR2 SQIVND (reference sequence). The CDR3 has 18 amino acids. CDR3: CASSLSPGQGATNEKLFF. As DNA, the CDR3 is TGTGCCAGTAGTCTAAGTCCGGGACAGGGGGCAACTAATGAAAAACTGTTTTTT.

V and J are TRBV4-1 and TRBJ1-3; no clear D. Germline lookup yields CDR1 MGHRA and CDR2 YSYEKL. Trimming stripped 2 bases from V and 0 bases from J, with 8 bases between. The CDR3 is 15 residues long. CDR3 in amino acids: CASSQQEISGNTIYF. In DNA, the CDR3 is TGCGCCAGCAGCCAACAGGAAATCTCTGGAAACACCATATATTTT.

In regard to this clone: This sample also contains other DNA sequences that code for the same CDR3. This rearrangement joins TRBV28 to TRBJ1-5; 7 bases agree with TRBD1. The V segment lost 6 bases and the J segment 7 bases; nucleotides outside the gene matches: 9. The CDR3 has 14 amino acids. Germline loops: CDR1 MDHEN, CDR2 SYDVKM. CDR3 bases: TGTGCCAGCAGCTCGTACAGGGGCGACCAGCCCCAGCATTTT. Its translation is CASSSYRGDQPQHF.